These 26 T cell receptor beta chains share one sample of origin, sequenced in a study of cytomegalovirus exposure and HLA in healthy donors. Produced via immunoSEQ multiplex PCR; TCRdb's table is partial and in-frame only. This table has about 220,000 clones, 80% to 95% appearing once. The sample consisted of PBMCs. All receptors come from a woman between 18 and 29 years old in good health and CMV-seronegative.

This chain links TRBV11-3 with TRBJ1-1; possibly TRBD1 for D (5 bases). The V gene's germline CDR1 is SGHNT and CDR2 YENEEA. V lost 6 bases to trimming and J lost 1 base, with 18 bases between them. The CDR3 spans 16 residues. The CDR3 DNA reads TGTGCCAGCAGTCCCTCCTATGGGGCGCAGAACACTGAAGCTTTCTTT. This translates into CASSPSYGAQNTEAFF.

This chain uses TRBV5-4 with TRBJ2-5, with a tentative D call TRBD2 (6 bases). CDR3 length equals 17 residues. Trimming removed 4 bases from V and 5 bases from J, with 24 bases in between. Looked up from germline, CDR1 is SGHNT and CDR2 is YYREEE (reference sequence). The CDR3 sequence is CASSGTSRGTHGETQYF. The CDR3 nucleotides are TGTGCCAGCAGCGGAACCTCCCGCGGGACCCACGGGGAGACCCAGTACTTC.

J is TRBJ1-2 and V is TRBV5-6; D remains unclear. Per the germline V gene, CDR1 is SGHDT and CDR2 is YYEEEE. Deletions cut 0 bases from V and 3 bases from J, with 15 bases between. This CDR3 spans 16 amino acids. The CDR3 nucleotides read TGTGCCAGCAGCTTGGCCCGGACGAGGGAGGACTATGGCTACACCTTC. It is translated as CASSLARTREDYGYTF. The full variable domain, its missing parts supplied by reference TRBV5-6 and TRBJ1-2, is DAGVTQSPTHLIKTRGQQVTLRCSPKSGHDTVSWYQQALGQGPQFIFQYYEEEERQRGNFPDRFSGHQFPNYSSELNVNALLLGDSALYLCASSLARTREDYGYTFGSGTRLTVV.

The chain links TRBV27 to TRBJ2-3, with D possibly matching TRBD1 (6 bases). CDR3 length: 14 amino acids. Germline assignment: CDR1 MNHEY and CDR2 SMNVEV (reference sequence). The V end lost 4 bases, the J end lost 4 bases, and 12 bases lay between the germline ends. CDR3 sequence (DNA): TGTGCCAGCAGTTCCCTACAGGGAGCAGATACGCAGTATTTT. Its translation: CASSSLQGADTQYF.

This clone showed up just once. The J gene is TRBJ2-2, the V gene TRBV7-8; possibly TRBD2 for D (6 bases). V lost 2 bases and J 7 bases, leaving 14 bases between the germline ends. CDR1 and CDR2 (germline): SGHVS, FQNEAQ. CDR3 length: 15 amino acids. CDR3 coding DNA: TGTGCCAGCAGCTTATCGAGGCCTAGCGTCGGGGAGCTGTTTTTT. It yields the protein CASSLSRPSVGELFF.

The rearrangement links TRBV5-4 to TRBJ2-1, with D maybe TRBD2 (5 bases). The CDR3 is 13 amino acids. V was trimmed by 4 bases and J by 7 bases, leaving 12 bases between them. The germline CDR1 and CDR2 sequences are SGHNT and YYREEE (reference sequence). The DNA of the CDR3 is TGTGCCAGCAGCCCCACTAGTATAAATGAGCAGTTCTTC. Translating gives CASSPTSINEQFF.

CDR3 region: CASSRSGDTEAFF. The CDR3, as DNA: TGTGCCAGCTCACGTTCAGGGGATACTGAAGCTTTCTTT. The chain employs TRBV18 and TRBJ1-1; possibly TRBD1 for D (6 bases). Trimming took 4 bases from V and 5 from J, leaving 11 bases between them. The V gene's germline CDR1 is KGHSH and CDR2 LQKENI. The CDR3 totals 13 residues.

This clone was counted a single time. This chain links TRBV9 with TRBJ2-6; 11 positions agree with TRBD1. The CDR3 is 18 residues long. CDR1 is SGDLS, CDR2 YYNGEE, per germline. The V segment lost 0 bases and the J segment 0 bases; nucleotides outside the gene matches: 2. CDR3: CASSVVGTGGSGANVLTF. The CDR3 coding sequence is TGTGCCAGCAGCGTAGTTGGGACAGGGGGCTCTGGGGCCAACGTCCTGACTTTC.

CDR3 sequence (DNA): TGTGCCAGCAAACCTCAGGGGGAGACCTCCTACGAGCAGTACTTC. Protein: CASKPQGETSYEQYF. V is TRBV2 and J is TRBJ2-7; the match to TRBD1 covers 7 bases. V shed 7 bases, J shed 0 bases, and the junction held 9 bases outside the gene matches. The CDR3 is made up of 15 amino acids. In germline, CDR1 is SNHLY, CDR2 FYNNEI.

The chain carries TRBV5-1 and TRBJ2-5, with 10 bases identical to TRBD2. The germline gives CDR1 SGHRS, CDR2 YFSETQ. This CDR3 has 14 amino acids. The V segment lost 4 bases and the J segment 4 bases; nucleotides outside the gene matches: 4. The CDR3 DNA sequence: TGCGCCAGCAGCCAGACTAGCGGGTCAGAGACCCAGTACTTC. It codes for CASSQTSGSETQYF.

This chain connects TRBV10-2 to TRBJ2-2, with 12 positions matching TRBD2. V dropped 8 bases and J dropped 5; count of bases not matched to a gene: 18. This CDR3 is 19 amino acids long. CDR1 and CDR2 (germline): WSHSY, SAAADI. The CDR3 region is CASFPLLAGGPRGTGELFF. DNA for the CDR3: TGCGCCAGCTTTCCGCTGCTAGCGGGAGGGCCTCGAGGTACCGGGGAGCTGTTTTTT.

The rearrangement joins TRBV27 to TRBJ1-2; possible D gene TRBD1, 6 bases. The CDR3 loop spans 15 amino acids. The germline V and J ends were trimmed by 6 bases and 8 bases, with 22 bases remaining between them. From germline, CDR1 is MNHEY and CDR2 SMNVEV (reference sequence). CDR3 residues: CASRTVATGWRGYTF. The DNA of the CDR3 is TGTGCCAGCAGGACAGTAGCGACAGGATGGAGGGGCTACACCTTC.

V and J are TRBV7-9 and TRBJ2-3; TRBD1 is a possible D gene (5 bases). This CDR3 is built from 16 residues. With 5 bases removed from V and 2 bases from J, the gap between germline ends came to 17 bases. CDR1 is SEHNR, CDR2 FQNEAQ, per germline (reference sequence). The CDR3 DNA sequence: TGTGCCAGCAGCCCCAGACAGATCCCAACCACAGATACGCAGTATTTT. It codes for CASSPRQIPTTDTQYF.

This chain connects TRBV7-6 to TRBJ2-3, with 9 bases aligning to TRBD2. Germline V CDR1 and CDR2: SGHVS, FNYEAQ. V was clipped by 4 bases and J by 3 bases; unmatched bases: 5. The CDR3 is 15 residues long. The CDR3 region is CASSSSSGKTDTQYF. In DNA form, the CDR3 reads TGTGCCAGCAGCTCCTCTAGCGGGAAAACAGATACGCAGTATTTT.

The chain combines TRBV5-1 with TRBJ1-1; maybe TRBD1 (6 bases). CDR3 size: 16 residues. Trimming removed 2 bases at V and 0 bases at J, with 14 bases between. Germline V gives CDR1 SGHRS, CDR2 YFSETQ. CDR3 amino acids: CASSFLLTGMNTEAFF. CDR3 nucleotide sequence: TGCGCCAGCAGCTTTTTACTCACAGGGATGAACACTGAAGCTTTCTTT.

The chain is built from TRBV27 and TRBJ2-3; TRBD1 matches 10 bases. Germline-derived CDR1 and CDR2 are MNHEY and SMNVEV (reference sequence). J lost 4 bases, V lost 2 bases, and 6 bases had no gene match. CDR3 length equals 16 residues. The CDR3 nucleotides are TGTGCCAGCAGTTTAGTGACAGGGGGCCTTTCAGATACGCAGTATTTT. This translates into CASSLVTGGLSDTQYF.

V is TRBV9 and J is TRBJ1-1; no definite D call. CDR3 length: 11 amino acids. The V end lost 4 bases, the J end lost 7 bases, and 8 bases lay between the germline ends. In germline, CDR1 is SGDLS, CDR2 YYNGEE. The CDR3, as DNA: TGTGCCAGCAGCTCCGGGGTTGAAGCTTTCTTT. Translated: CASSSGVEAFF.

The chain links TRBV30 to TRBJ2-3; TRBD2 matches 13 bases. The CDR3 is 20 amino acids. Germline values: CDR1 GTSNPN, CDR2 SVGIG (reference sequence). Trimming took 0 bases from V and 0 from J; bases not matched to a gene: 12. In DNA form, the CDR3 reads TGTGCCTGGAGTGTCTATCTGGGGACTAGCGGGGACTTTAGCACAGATACGCAGTATTTT. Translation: CAWSVYLGTSGDFSTDTQYF.

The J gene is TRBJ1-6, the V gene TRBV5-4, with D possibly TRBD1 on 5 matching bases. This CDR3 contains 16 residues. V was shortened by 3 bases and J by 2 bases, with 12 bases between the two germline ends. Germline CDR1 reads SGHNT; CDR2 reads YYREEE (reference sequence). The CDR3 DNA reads TGTGCCAGCAGCTCGAGGGGAGGAGCCTATAATTCACCCCTCCACTTT. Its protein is CASSSRGGAYNSPLHF.

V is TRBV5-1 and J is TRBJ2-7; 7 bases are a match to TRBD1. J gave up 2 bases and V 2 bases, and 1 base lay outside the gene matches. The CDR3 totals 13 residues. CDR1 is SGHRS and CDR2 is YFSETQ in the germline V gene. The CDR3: CASSFDRAYEQYF. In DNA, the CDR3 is TGCGCCAGCAGCTTTGACAGGGCCTACGAGCAGTACTTC.

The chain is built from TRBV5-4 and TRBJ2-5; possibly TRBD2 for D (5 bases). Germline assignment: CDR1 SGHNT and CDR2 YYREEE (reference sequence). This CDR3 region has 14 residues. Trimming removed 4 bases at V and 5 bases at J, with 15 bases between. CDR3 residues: CASSRSGMGETQYF. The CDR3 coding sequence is TGTGCCAGCAGCCGCAGCGGTATGGGGGAGACCCAGTACTTC.

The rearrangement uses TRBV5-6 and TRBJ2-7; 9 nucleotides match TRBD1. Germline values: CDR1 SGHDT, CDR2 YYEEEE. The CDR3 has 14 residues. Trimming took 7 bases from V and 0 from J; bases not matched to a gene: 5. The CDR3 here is CASHGTGPSYEQYF. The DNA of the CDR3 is TGTGCCAGCCACGGGACAGGGCCCTCCTACGAGCAGTACTTC.

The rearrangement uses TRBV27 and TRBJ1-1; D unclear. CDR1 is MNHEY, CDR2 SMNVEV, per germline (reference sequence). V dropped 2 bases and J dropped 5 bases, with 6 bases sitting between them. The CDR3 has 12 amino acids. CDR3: CASSLGRTEAFF. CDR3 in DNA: TGTGCCAGCAGTTTAGGGAGAACTGAAGCTTTCTTT.

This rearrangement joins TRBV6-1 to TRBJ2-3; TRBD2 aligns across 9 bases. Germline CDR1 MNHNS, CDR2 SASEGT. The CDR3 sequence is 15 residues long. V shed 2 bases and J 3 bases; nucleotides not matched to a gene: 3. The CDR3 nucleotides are TGTGCCAGCAGTGAACGCGGGAGGGTTACAGATACGCAGTATTTT. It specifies CASSERGRVTDTQYF.

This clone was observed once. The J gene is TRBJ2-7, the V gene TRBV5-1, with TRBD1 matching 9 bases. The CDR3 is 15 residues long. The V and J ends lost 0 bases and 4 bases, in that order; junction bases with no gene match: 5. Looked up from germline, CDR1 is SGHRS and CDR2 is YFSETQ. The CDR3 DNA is TGCGCCAGCAGCTTGGACGGGACAGGGTATTACGAGCAGTACTTC. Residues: CASSLDGTGYYEQYF.

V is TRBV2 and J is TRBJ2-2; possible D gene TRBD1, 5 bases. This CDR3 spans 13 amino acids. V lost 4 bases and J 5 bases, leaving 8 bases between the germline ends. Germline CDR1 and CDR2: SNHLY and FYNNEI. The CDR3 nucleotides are TGTGCCAGCAGTGTGACAGTAACCGGGGAGCTGTTTTTT. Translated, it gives CASSVTVTGELFF.